This TCR beta chain was captured by sequencing in a study of tumor-infiltrating lymphocytes in glioblastoma multiforme. Study-wide findings and caveats: Clone frequencies may be distorted by unequal TCR transcripts per cell. The T cells in this sample were not sorted into functional subsets.

The CDR3 runs 15 residues. Germline V CDR1 and CDR2: SEHNR, FQNEAQ (reference sequence). As to this clonotype: Its target is not known. At one end, the junction sequence differs from germline, possibly due to a read error.

Three nested ARM-PCR rounds with V-beta and C-beta primers built TCRB libraries. Input was 0.5 ug total RNA, reverse-transcribed with a C-beta primer. Unique molecular identifiers were not described for the libraries. TCRdb re-derived calls from the multiplex PCR reads in MiXCR, one entry per CDR3 protein. The data hold around 10,000 distinct CDR3 sequences, with 71% observed a single time. This receptor was taken from a male donor with glioblastoma. The rearrangement links TRBV7-9 to TRBJ1-6; D might be TRBD1 (6 bases). The sequenced sample was brain tumor tissue. Here the CDR3 reads CAGTYARGGNSPFHF. For the CDR3, the DNA is TGTGCCGGCACCTACGCCAGGGGCGGGAATTCACCCTTCCACTTT.